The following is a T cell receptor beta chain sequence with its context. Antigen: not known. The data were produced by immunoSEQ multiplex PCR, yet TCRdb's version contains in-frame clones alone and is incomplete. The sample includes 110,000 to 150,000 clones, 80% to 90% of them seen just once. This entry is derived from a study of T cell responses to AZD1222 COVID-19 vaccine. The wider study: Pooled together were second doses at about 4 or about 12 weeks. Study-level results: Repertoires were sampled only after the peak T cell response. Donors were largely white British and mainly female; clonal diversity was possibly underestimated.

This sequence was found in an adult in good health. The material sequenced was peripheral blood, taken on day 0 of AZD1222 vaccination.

CDR3: CASSPTAFNEKLFF. The DNA of the CDR3 is TGTGCCAGCAGTCCGACAGCATTTAATGAAAAACTGTTTTTT. The gene calls are TRBV6-6 and TRBJ1-4; possibly TRBD1 for D (5 bases). The germline CDR1 and CDR2 sequences are MNHNY and SVGAGI (reference sequence). The V gene lost 5 bases and the J gene lost 4 bases, with 11 bases spanning the gap. This CDR3 region has 14 residues.